The clone carrying this TCR beta chain has a count of ten or more. Regarding time point: persistent/refractory GD, antithyroid drugs over 5 years with positive TRAb. Generation of the TCR library employed RNA extracted from PBMCs. Trimming stripped 6 bases from V and 6 bases from J, with 12 bases between. This CDR3 is built from 14 residues. The data derive from a study of regulatory T cells in long-lasting Graves disease. Arm-PCR of CDR3 regions with iRepertoire HTBI primers generated TCR beta libraries. TCRdb processed the multiplex PCR reads anew with MiXCR; each CDR3 protein has one entry. The sample has 400,000 or so distinct CDR3 sequences, about a quarter seen once.

The chain combines TRBV12-3 or TRBV12-4 with TRBJ1-6; D gene unclear. The sequence was collected from a female donor with Graves disease. Sequences were derived from peripheral blood mononuclear cells (PBMCs), sampled when the disease was refractory, from a patient treated with antithyroid drugs. The CDR3 DNA follows: TGTGCCAGCAGGAAGAGTGTTACTAATTCACCCCTCCACTTT. Amino acid sequence: CASRKSVTNSPLHF.